This T cell receptor beta chain originates from a study of blood T cell repertoires in COVID-19 (dated by TCRdb to about 2020). Looking at the study overall: The collaborator samples originated in the United States, Italy and Spain and spanned the acute and convalescent phases of COVID-19. Deeply sampled blood TCRbeta repertoires from subjects exposed to, actively infected with, or recovered from COVID-19 were included in the dataset. Samples were obtained from the ongoing ImmuneRACE study (first 160 participants) and from 1,000 to 1,500 subjects provided by 6 global collaborators. The prospective study material was composed of cDNA or gDNA derived from T cells, B-cell-depleted T cells, or PBMCs. Where HLA class I and class II types were available, the types were taken from metadata supplied by the sample provider, not from assay-based typing. Sample metadata almost always included a de-identified subject ID, COVID-19 status, age in years and sex. The repertoires were made available in a free public database intended to serve as a resource for research on the immune response to SARS-CoV-2. Results and caveats for the whole study, not just this receptor: The quantity of clinical and demographic metadata differed by source and by participant and was supplied without curation.

In the prospective study, participants were 18 to 89 years old, resided in about two dozen geographic areas of the United States, and were enrolled through a virtual design. Cohort assignment in the prospective study relied on participant-reported clinical history from a screening survey and a study questionnaire. For ImmuneRACE Cohort 3, a participant was defined as recovered based on two consecutive negative NP/OP PCR tests, clearance by a healthcare professional, or resolution of symptoms. Each participant in the prospective study had whole blood, serum and a nasopharyngeal or oropharyngeal swab collected by mobile phlebotomists. Additional blood draws and questionnaires over a 2-month period could optionally be provided by prospective study participants. Before DNA extraction, prospective study blood samples were shipped either frozen or at room temperature. TCRbeta CDR3 regions were amplified from genomic DNA by means of the immunoSEQ Assay, a bias-controlled multiplex PCR. The study's own analysis went as follows. Within the assay, amplification of reference gene primers was used to estimate how many nucleated cells each sample contained. To quantify the absolute abundance of each unique TCRbeta CDR3 rearrangement, sequence reads were collapsed and filtered. For each sample, productive Simpson clonality was calculated as the square root of Simpson's diversity index across productive rearrangements. TCRdb provides this immuneACCESS table in a form limited to in-frame rearrangements. Some clones are lacking; in checked studies, under half of them reflect an unresolved V gene, and why the rest are absent is not known. That table furnishes V, J and clone size, whereas the DNA furnished D and trimming. Counted in this sample were 200,000 to 250,000 clones; roughly 85% of them appeared once. 10% to 13% of the sample rests with the top ten.

On this clone itself: Its recognized antigen is unknown. No much larger clonotype is one base removed from it; base qualities were not supplied.

The CDR3 covers 15 residues, taking in both the cysteine and the phenylalanine. The DNA shown is the 45-base CDR3, in frame from base 1. V and J are truncated by 0 bases and 19 bases respectively, leaving an intervening sequence of 22 bases. As encoded in the germline V gene, CDR1 is MGHRA while CDR2 is YSYEKL. The V and J genes are TRBV4-1 and TRBJ1-6; the D gene remains uncertain. The sequenced sample consisted of PBMCs or T cells enriched from blood (not recorded which). This clonotype originated in a man aged 30 to 45 who had recovered from COVID-19. The bases read TGCGCCAGCAGCCAAGAGAGTGTCCTGGTTGGTGGTCTTCACTTT. This sequence encodes CASSQESVLVGGLHF.